This paragraph covers one T cell receptor (beta chain) sequence. A single record per CDR3 protein comes from TCRdb applying MiXCR to the RT-PCR reads. The data show around 200,000 distinct CDR3 sequences, with 12% seen just once and over 25% held by the top ten. CDR3 length: 14 residues. V shed 0 bases and J shed 1 base, with 7 bases lying between them. Germline V gene sequence: CDR1 SGHKS, CDR2 YYEKEE (reference sequence). The data were obtained in a study of response to subunit inactivated influenza vaccine. These data were also filed under a second study, of T cells expressing NK-cell markers. As that report states: What made the TCR beta cDNA was 5'RACE template switching with UMIs.

This chain uses TRBV5-5 with TRBJ1-1; D unclear. The clonotype originates from a man in his fifties or sixties who received an inactivated influenza vaccine. Sequenced material: CD8+ T cells sorted from PBMCs, taken approximately 13 days after vaccination. CDR3 amino acids: CASSLGVRNTEAFF. CDR3 DNA sequence: TGTGCCAGCAGCTTGGGGGTCAGGAACACTGAAGCTTTCTTT. The whole variable domain, remainder taken from reference TRBV5-5 and TRBJ1-1, is DAGVTQSPTHLIKTRGQQVTLRCSPISGHKSVSWYQQVLGQGPQFIFQYYEKEERGRGNFPDRFSARQFPNYSSELNVNALLLGDSALYLCASSLGVRNTEAFFGQGTRLTVV.